Each of the 31 T cell receptor beta chains below was sequenced from the same sample in a study of cytomegalovirus exposure and HLA in healthy donors. The PCR ran on 60 Vbeta and 13 Jbeta primers. The protocol was immunoSEQ multiplex PCR, while the TCRdb copy is restricted to in-frame clones and leaves out a portion. Here the sample spans about 260,000 clones, 72% being singletons. The sequencing sample was made of PBMCs. All receptors come from a female donor in good health and CMV-seronegative.

Turning to this clone: Compared with germline, one end of the junction differs, possibly owing to a read error. The CDR3 DNA follows: TGTGCTAGCAGCTTACAAGTGGGAGCCTCCTACGAGCAGTACTTC. Amino acid sequence: CASSLQVGASYEQYF. The V call is TRBV7-7, the J call TRBJ2-7; perhaps TRBD2 as D (5 bases). Germline CDR1 SSHAT, CDR2 FNYEAQ (reference sequence). CDR3 length: 15 residues.

The chain has TRBV5-1 and TRBJ2-5; TRBD2 aligns across 9 bases. The V and J ends lost 4 bases and 5 bases, in that order; junction bases with no gene match: 9. The CDR3 loop spans 15 amino acids. Looked up from germline, CDR1 is SGHRS and CDR2 is YFSETQ. Here the CDR3 reads CASSPRAGGGETQYF. In DNA, the CDR3 is TGCGCCAGCAGCCCTAGAGCGGGAGGTGGGGAGACCCAGTACTTC.

V gene TRBV27 combines with J gene TRBJ1-1; 7 bases are shared with TRBD1. V shed 4 bases, J shed 0 bases, and the junction held 5 bases outside the gene matches. CDR1 and CDR2 (germline): MNHEY, SMNVEV (reference sequence). The CDR3 length is 15 residues. The CDR3 is CASSSPTGLNTEAFF. CDR3 DNA sequence: TGTGCCAGCAGTTCACCGACAGGGCTGAACACTGAAGCTTTCTTT.

The chain recombines TRBV5-4 with TRBJ2-7, with 9 bases that match TRBD1. Per the germline V gene, CDR1 is SGHNT and CDR2 is YYREEE (reference sequence). Germline trimming cut 4 bases from V and 2 bases from J; bases unmatched to any gene: 7. This CDR3 has 15 amino acids. The CDR3 sequence: CASSLGTGRAYEQYF. In DNA, the CDR3 is TGTGCCAGCAGCCTGGGGACAGGGAGGGCCTACGAGCAGTACTTC. The full variable domain, in which reference TRBV5-4 and TRBJ2-7 provide the parts outside the CDR3, is ETGVTQSPTHLIKTRGQQVTLRCSSQSGHNTVSWYQQALGQGPQFIFQYYREEENGRGNFPPRFSGLQFPNYSSELNVNALELDDSALYLCASSLGTGRAYEQYFGPGTRLTVT.

This clone has a handful of counts. The J gene is TRBJ2-1, the V gene TRBV4-2; the match to TRBD2 covers 14 bases. Germline V gives CDR1 LGHNA, CDR2 YNFKEQ. J gave up 6 bases and V 1 base, and 2 bases lay outside the gene matches. The CDR3 extends over 16 amino acids. This CDR3 is CASSQGLAGGPNEQFF. For the CDR3, the DNA is TGTGCCAGCAGCCAAGGACTAGCGGGAGGGCCCAATGAGCAGTTCTTC.

The chain employs TRBV10-3 and TRBJ1-1; a weak D match, TRBD1 (6 bases). This CDR3 is 12 amino acids long. Between the trimmed V and J ends, which lost 8 bases and 1 base, there was a span of 8 bases. Germline-derived CDR1 and CDR2 are ENHRY and SYGVKD. The chain's CDR3 is CAIGQPNTEAFF. The CDR3 region has the DNA TGTGCCATCGGACAGCCGAACACTGAAGCTTTCTTT.

This clone has a handful of counts. The chain combines TRBV5-4 with TRBJ2-7; D is possibly TRBD2 (5 bases). The CDR3 is 13 amino acids. V lost 3 bases to trimming and J lost 3 bases, with 10 bases between them. CDR1 is SGHNT and CDR2 is YYREEE in the germline V gene (reference sequence). The CDR3 DNA reads as TGTGCCAGCAGCTATATAACTAGCTACGAGCAGTACTTC. It yields the protein CASSYITSYEQYF.

The chain links TRBV2 to TRBJ2-3; TRBD1 matches 10 bases. The germline V gene encodes CDR1 SNHLY and CDR2 FYNNEI. V gave up 8 bases and J gave up 4 bases; unmatched junction bases: 15. This CDR3 contains 17 residues. The CDR3 is CASQDSLGQGESDTQYF. The DNA of the CDR3 is TGTGCCAGCCAAGACTCCCTTGGACAGGGGGAATCAGATACGCAGTATTTT.

The chain is built from TRBV10-3 and TRBJ2-1; D perhaps matches TRBD2 (5 bases). This CDR3 has 16 amino acids. V lost 0 bases and J lost 9, with 18 bases in between. In germline, CDR1 is ENHRY, CDR2 SYGVKD. CDR3 sequence: CAISESEPSAGSEQFF. CDR3 bases: TGTGCCATCAGTGAGTCAGAACCTTCTGCGGGTAGTGAGCAGTTCTTC.

The gene calls are TRBV19 and TRBJ2-7; 8 bases fit TRBD2. Per germline, CDR1 LNHDA and CDR2 SQIVND (reference sequence). CDR3 length equals 13 residues. Trimming at V came to 0 bases and at J to 10 bases, leaving 5 bases not matched to a gene. The CDR3 loop reads CASSIDGSGSQYF. The CDR3 DNA follows: TGTGCCAGTAGTATAGACGGGAGCGGGAGCCAGTACTTC.

The V gene is TRBV4-1, the J gene TRBJ2-3; the match to TRBD1 covers 7 bases. CDR1 is MGHRA, CDR2 YSYEKL, per germline. There are 15 residues in the CDR3. Losses at the gene ends were 5 bases for V and 2 bases for J; bases not matched to a gene: 7. The CDR3 spells CASSMRDSYTDTQYF. In DNA, the CDR3 is TGCGCCAGCAGCATGAGGGACAGTTACACAGATACGCAGTATTTT.

This clone was observed once. The chain links TRBV28 to TRBJ1-2; the D gene is possibly TRBD1 (6 bases). V lost 7 bases to trimming and J lost 3 bases, with 18 bases between them. The CDR3 is 15 amino acids. Germline V CDR1 and CDR2: MDHEN, SYDVKM. The CDR3 loop is CASTLGGAPYYGYTF. CDR3 coding DNA: TGTGCCAGCACCCTCGGGGGGGCCCCATACTATGGCTACACCTTC.

The rearrangement joins TRBV7-8 to TRBJ2-5, with 7 bases fitting TRBD2. V shed 0 bases, J shed 1 base, and the junction held 8 bases outside the gene matches. Germline V gives CDR1 SGHVS, CDR2 FQNEAQ. The CDR3 runs to 17 residues. The chain's CDR3 is CASSLATLASFQETQYF. The CDR3 coding sequence is TGTGCCAGCAGCTTAGCGACACTAGCGTCGTTCCAAGAGACCCAGTACTTC.

The J gene is TRBJ2-7, the V gene TRBV4-1; no firm D call. The germline V gene encodes CDR1 MGHRA and CDR2 YSYEKL. The CDR3 consists of 16 residues. With 1 base removed from V and 3 bases from J, the gap between germline ends came to 16 bases. The CDR3 is CASSQVAARLLYEQYF. The CDR3 DNA reads TGCGCCAGCAGCCAAGTCGCGGCTAGGCTCCTCTACGAGCAGTACTTC.

The gene calls are TRBV7-7 and TRBJ2-3, with TRBD1 matching 8 bases. V lost 5 bases, J lost 0 bases, and 4 bases stayed unmatched. Per germline, CDR1 SSHAT and CDR2 FNYEAQ (reference sequence). The CDR3 contains 15 residues. Here the CDR3 DNA reads TGTGCCAGCAGCGTCGACAGGGGAAGCACAGATACGCAGTATTTT. Residues: CASSVDRGSTDTQYF.

The genes are TRBV5-1 and TRBJ2-7, with 9 bases identical to TRBD1. With 3 bases clipped from V and 6 bases from J, the junction kept 1 base outside the gene matches. Germline V gives CDR1 SGHRS, CDR2 YFSETQ. The length of the CDR3 is 12 residues. Written as DNA, the CDR3 is TGCGCCAGCAGCTGGACAGGGGCCGAGCAGTACTTC. Translated: CASSWTGAEQYF. The full variable domain, completed using reference TRBV5-1 and TRBJ2-7, is KAGVTQTPRYLIKTRGQQVTLSCSPISGHRSVSWYQQTPGQGLQFLFEYFSETQRNKGNFPGRFSGRQFSNSRSEMNVSTLELGDSALYLCASSWTGAEQYFGPGTRLTVT.

Regarding this clone: The sample carries other DNA sequences with the same CDR3. The chain uses TRBV19 and TRBJ1-1, with D unresolved. The CDR3 contains 13 residues. CDR1 and CDR2 (germline): LNHDA, SQIVND (reference sequence). The germline V and J ends were trimmed by 3 bases and 1 base, with 6 bases remaining between them. The CDR3 DNA follows: TGTGCCAGTAGTATTAGTCAGAACACTGAAGCTTTCTTT. Translating it yields CASSISQNTEAFF.

This rearrangement joins TRBV7-2 to TRBJ1-4; TRBD1 matches at 7 bases. The CDR3 runs 14 residues. Germline V gives CDR1 SGHTA, CDR2 FQGNSA. Losses at the gene ends were 1 base for V and 4 bases for J; bases not matched to a gene: 0. The CDR3 here is CASSLGDSNEKLFF. The DNA for the CDR3 is TGTGCCAGCAGCTTAGGGGACAGTAATGAAAAACTGTTTTTT.

This clone was seen once. This chain links TRBV2 with TRBJ2-5; tentative D call: TRBD1 (5 bases). The J call is in doubt because the DNA end fits TRBJ2-7 better. Germline lookup yields CDR1 SNHLY and CDR2 FYNNEI. This CDR3 is built from 15 residues. CDR3 nucleotides: TGTGCCAGCAGTGAACAGGGATCCCCCTTCTACGAGCAGTACTTC. Translation gives CASSEQGSPFYEQYF.

The chain combines TRBV9 with TRBJ2-5; 7 bases agree with TRBD1. Germline loops: CDR1 SGDLS, CDR2 YYNGEE. With V trimmed by 7 bases and J by 5 bases, 8 bases remained unmatched. The CDR3 has 13 amino acids. The CDR3 DNA follows: TGTGCCAGCCCGACAGGGATAGGTGAGACCCAGTACTTC. It is translated as CASPTGIGETQYF.

The gene calls are TRBV30 and TRBJ1-3; D unresolved. V was cut by 1 base and J by 2 bases, with 6 bases left in between. Germline CDR1 is GTSNPN and CDR2 is SVGIG (reference sequence). This CDR3 contains 13 residues. CDR3: CAWSGTAGNTIYF. Written as DNA, the CDR3 is TGTGCCTGGAGTGGAACAGCTGGAAACACCATATATTTT.

V and J are TRBV19 and TRBJ2-3; a possible D gene is TRBD1 (6 bases). From germline, CDR1 is LNHDA and CDR2 SQIVND (reference sequence). Trimming cost V 6 bases and J 4 bases, with 17 bases left between them. The CDR3 length is 15 residues. CDR3 sequence reads: CASRQRQGSADTQYF. For the CDR3, the DNA is TGTGCCAGTAGACAAAGGCAGGGGTCGGCAGATACGCAGTATTTT.

This clone turned up a few times. V usage is TRBV2 and J usage is TRBJ2-5; a possible D gene is TRBD2 (6 bases). Germline-derived CDR1 and CDR2 are SNHLY and FYNNEI. The V end lost 6 bases, the J end lost 4 bases, and 15 bases lay between the germline ends. The CDR3 totals 14 residues. CDR3 amino acids: CASSGGISGETQYF. The DNA of the CDR3 is TGTGCCAGCAGCGGCGGGATATCGGGAGAGACCCAGTACTTC.

The chain has TRBV5-4 and TRBJ1-3, with D tentatively TRBD1 (6 bases). Germline assignment: CDR1 SGHNT and CDR2 YYREEE (reference sequence). The V end was cut by 4 bases, the J end by 2 bases, with 13 bases between. The CDR3 contains 15 residues. The CDR3 is CASSTAGVAGNTIYF. The CDR3 nucleotides read TGTGCCAGCAGCACGGCAGGGGTGGCTGGAAACACCATATATTTT.

The chain links TRBV5-4 to TRBJ2-5; no firm D call. This CDR3 has 15 amino acids. The V end was cut by 0 bases, the J end by 2 bases, with 11 bases between. Germline V gives CDR1 SGHNT, CDR2 YYREEE (reference sequence). CDR3 in amino acids: CASSLGYGSQETQYF. The CDR3 DNA sequence: TGTGCCAGCAGCTTGGGATACGGGTCTCAAGAGACCCAGTACTTC.

V is TRBV5-1 and J is TRBJ2-7, with TRBD2 as a possible D gene (6 bases). The CDR3 spans 13 residues. Germline V CDR1 and CDR2: SGHRS, YFSETQ. Trimming cost V 3 bases and J 2 bases, with 9 bases left between them. Written as DNA, the CDR3 is TGCGCCAGCAGCTCACTAGCTGCCTACGAGCAGTACTTC. This encodes CASSSLAAYEQYF.

The V gene is TRBV6-1, the J gene TRBJ2-7, with no clear D. This CDR3 is 12 amino acids long. The V gene lost 4 bases and the J gene lost 1 base, with 5 bases spanning the gap. Germline V gene sequence: CDR1 MNHNS, CDR2 SASEGT. CDR3 sequence reads: CASSGRSYEQYF. The CDR3 DNA reads as TGTGCCAGCAGTGGCAGATCCTACGAGCAGTACTTC.

This chain uses TRBV7-9 with TRBJ2-5; D might be TRBD2 (6 bases). This CDR3 has 13 residues. Germline CDR1 is SEHNR and CDR2 is FQNEAQ (reference sequence). V lost 1 base and J 11 bases, leaving 14 bases between the germline ends. CDR3 sequence: CASSLDGGREQYF. CDR3 DNA sequence: TGTGCCAGCAGCTTAGATGGGGGACGGGAGCAGTACTTC.

This sequence joins TRBV11-1 and TRBJ2-5; 9 positions match TRBD1. The trim removed 5 bases at V and 2 bases at J, leaving 6 bases unmatched. Germline loops: CDR1 SGHAT, CDR2 FQDESV (reference sequence). The CDR3 spans 15 residues. CDR3 bases: TGTGCCAGCAGCGTCCCGACAGGGGGACAAGAGACCCAGTACTTC. It specifies CASSVPTGGQETQYF.

The chain employs TRBV5-5 and TRBJ2-7; 7 bases map to TRBD1. CDR1 and CDR2 (germline): SGHKS, YYEKEE (reference sequence). The CDR3 totals 14 residues. The V and J ends lost 5 bases and 4 bases, in that order; junction bases with no gene match: 9. The CDR3 DNA reads TGTGCCAGCAGTCAAAAACAGGGGTTTTACGAGCAGTACTTC. Protein product: CASSQKQGFYEQYF.

The chain employs TRBV4-1 and TRBJ2-7; D is perhaps TRBD2 (6 bases). Germline V gene sequence: CDR1 MGHRA, CDR2 YSYEKL. The V end lost 4 bases, the J end lost 1 base, and 11 bases lay between the germline ends. This CDR3 is 14 amino acids long. The CDR3 loop is CASSPQTRSYEQYF. For the CDR3, the DNA is TGCGCCAGCAGCCCTCAGACTAGGTCCTACGAGCAGTACTTC.